The T cell receptor (beta chain) described here comes from a study of patients and donors after allogeneic stem cell transplantation. Germline V CDR1 and CDR2: SNHLY, FYNNEI. There are 12 residues in the CDR3. Trimming cost V 7 bases and J 7 bases, with 13 bases left between them. TCRdb ran MiXCR on the RT-PCR reads and lists one entry per CDR3 protein. Of 150,000 to 200,000 distinct CDR3 sequences in the sample, approximately 25% were seen once. This clonotype has only a few counts. The V gene is TRBV2, the J gene TRBJ1-1; the D gene is possibly TRBD1 (5 bases). The receptor comes from a human donor who was either an allogeneic HSCT recipient or a stem cell or donor lymphocyte infusion donor (not recorded which). It is not recorded whose cells these are; they may come from a transplant donor. Sequenced sample: blood, either unsorted or a sorted T cell fraction (not recorded which). The CDR3 nucleotides read TGTGCCAGCATAGGGGCCCATCTTGAAGCTTTCTTT. Its translation: CASIGAHLEAFF.